This entry lists 18 T cell receptor beta chains sequenced from one sample in a study of blood T cell repertoires in COVID-19. Measured with immunoSEQ multiplex PCR; TCRdb has only the in-frame clones, and not every one. The profile shows about 310,000 clones, 80% to 90% of them singletons. Sample: PBMCs or T cells enriched from blood (not recorded which). These receptor sequences come from a woman aged 18-35 years who had recovered from COVID-19.

J is TRBJ1-5 and V is TRBV4-3; D is possibly TRBD1 (5 bases). The length of the CDR3 is 15 residues. Germline loops: CDR1 LGHNA, CDR2 YSLEER. Trimming left V 0 bases short and J 0 bases short, with 6 bases between. The CDR3 nucleotides read TGCGCCAGCAGCCAAGACAGGGTTAGCAATCAGCCCCAGCATTTT. Translation: CASSQDRVSNQPQHF.

The chain uses TRBV2 and TRBJ2-3, with D perhaps TRBD2 (6 bases). CDR1 is SNHLY and CDR2 is FYNNEI in the germline V gene. This CDR3 has 15 residues. V lost 8 bases and J lost 0, with 15 bases in between. The chain's CDR3 is CASPGISGSTDTQYF. The CDR3 region has the DNA TGTGCCAGCCCTGGGATTAGCGGTAGCACAGATACGCAGTATTTT.

This clone was picked up a small number of times. This sequence joins TRBV20-1 and TRBJ1-2; no clear D gene. From germline, CDR1 is DFQATT and CDR2 SNEGSKA (reference sequence). The CDR3 runs to 11 residues. V dropped 3 bases and J dropped 7 bases, with 9 bases sitting between them. CDR3 amino acids: CSASTYGGYTF. The DNA for the CDR3 is TGCAGTGCTAGCACCTATGGTGGCTACACCTTC.

The chain uses TRBV7-3 and TRBJ1-1; 12 nucleotides match TRBD1. The CDR3 is 14 amino acids. Trimming cost V 6 bases and J 5 bases; bases outside gene matches: 4. CDR1 is SGHTA, CDR2 FQGTGA, per germline. CDR3 sequence: CASRGQGADTEAFF. The DNA for the CDR3 is TGTGCCAGCAGGGGACAGGGGGCAGATACTGAAGCTTTCTTT.

The gene calls are TRBV2 and TRBJ1-3; D unclear. The germline CDR1 and CDR2 sequences are SNHLY and FYNNEI. The CDR3 extends over 14 amino acids. The germline V and J ends were trimmed by 0 bases and 3 bases, with 6 bases remaining between them. As DNA, the CDR3 is TGTGCCAGCAGTGAAGCTAGGAGTGGAAACACCATATATTTT. Its protein is CASSEARSGNTIYF.

The rearrangement uses TRBV20-1 and TRBJ1-1; a weak D match, TRBD1 (6 bases). The germline V gene encodes CDR1 DFQATT and CDR2 SNEGSKA (reference sequence). The CDR3 has 11 amino acids. V lost 6 bases, J lost 8 bases, and 13 bases lay in between. The CDR3 nucleotides are TGCAGTGCCCAGGACAGTACCGAAGCTTTCTTT. This codes for CSAQDSTEAFF.

On this clone: Other DNA sequences in the same sample also yield this CDR3. The rearrangement joins TRBV7-2 to TRBJ1-2, with TRBD1 matching 11 bases. CDR1 is SGHTA and CDR2 is FQGNSA in the germline V gene. CDR3 size: 17 residues. V lost 3 bases, J lost 8 bases, and 14 bases stayed unmatched. The CDR3 reads CASSFYPDPGQGGGYTF. The CDR3 bases are TGTGCCAGCAGCTTTTATCCCGATCCGGGACAGGGGGGCGGCTACACCTTC.

This chain connects TRBV7-3 to TRBJ2-3; 8 positions agree with TRBD2. This CDR3 spans 12 amino acids. Germline lookup yields CDR1 SGHTA and CDR2 FQGTGA. The V gene end was trimmed by 4 bases and the J gene end by 14 bases; junction bases not matched to a gene: 8. This CDR3 reads CASSYLAGPVYF. The CDR3 nucleotides are TGTGCCAGCAGCTATCTAGCGGGCCCGGTGTATTTT. Full variable domain (outside the CDR3, taken from reference TRBV7-3 and TRBJ2-3): GAGVSQTPSNKVTEKGKYVELRCDPISGHTALYWYRQSLGQGPEFLIYFQGTGAADDSGLPNDRFFAVRPEGSVSTLKIQRTERGDSAVYLCASSYLAGPVYFGPGTRLTVL.

The J gene is TRBJ2-7, the V gene TRBV11-2; TRBD1 matches 8 bases. Trimming took 0 bases from V and 2 from J; bases not matched to a gene: 3. This CDR3 is built from 15 residues. The germline V gene has CDR1 SGHAT and CDR2 FQNNGV. In DNA, the CDR3 is TGTGCCAGCAGCTTAGATAGGACAGGGCCCTACGAGCAGTACTTC. Translated, it gives CASSLDRTGPYEQYF.

The CDR3 nucleotides are TGTGCCAGCAGTCAGTCGGGCCCCCGGGGCTATGGCTACACCTTC. This codes for CASSQSGPRGYGYTF. The chain combines TRBV27 with TRBJ1-2; D remains unclear. This CDR3 has 15 residues. The germline V and J ends were trimmed by 5 bases and 4 bases, with 17 bases remaining between them. Germline V lookup: CDR1 MNHEY, CDR2 SMNVEV (reference sequence).

V usage is TRBV7-6 and J usage is TRBJ2-7, with 8 nucleotides matching TRBD1. The ends lost 4 bases at V and 5 bases at J; junction bases unmatched: 7. The CDR3 loop spans 14 amino acids. Germline CDR1 is SGHVS and CDR2 is FNYEAQ. The CDR3 DNA reads TGTGCCAGCAGCTCAAGCCTGACAGGGGACGAGCAGTACTTC. It yields the protein CASSSSLTGDEQYF.

V is TRBV4-1 and J is TRBJ1-1; D is perhaps TRBD1 (6 bases). Trimming removed 4 bases at V and 1 base at J, with 10 bases between. The germline V gene has CDR1 MGHRA and CDR2 YSYEKL. This CDR3 is 14 amino acids long. The CDR3 DNA reads TGCGCCAGCAGCCTCTCGACAGGGAACACTGAAGCTTTCTTT. Translated: CASSLSTGNTEAFF.

This chain links TRBV7-3 with TRBJ2-1, with a weak D call TRBD2 (6 bases). The CDR3 length is 15 residues. Germline lookup yields CDR1 SGHTA and CDR2 FQGTGA. With 1 base removed from V and 8 bases from J, the gap between germline ends came to 15 bases. The CDR3 region has the DNA TGTGCCAGCAGCTTAAACGGGGGTCCAGGCTATGAGCAGTTCTTC. As protein: CASSLNGGPGYEQFF.

On this clone itself: Different DNA sequences within this sample yield the same CDR3. V and J are TRBV7-2 and TRBJ1-3; 7 bases agree with TRBD1. CDR1 is SGHTA, CDR2 FQGNSA, per germline. The CDR3 is 15 amino acids. The V and J ends lost 6 bases and 2 bases, in that order; junction bases with no gene match: 7. The CDR3 protein is CASSSATGAGNTIYF. DNA for the CDR3: TGTGCCAGCAGTTCCGCTACAGGGGCTGGAAACACCATATATTTT.

The chain employs TRBV20-1 and TRBJ2-2; D uncertain. There are 9 residues in the CDR3. Per the germline V gene, CDR1 is DFQATT and CDR2 is SNEGSKA (reference sequence). CDR3 sequence: CTPSGELFF. The DNA for the CDR3 is TGCACCCCCTCCGGGGAGCTGTTTTTT.

V usage is TRBV10-3 and J usage is TRBJ2-1; D is unresolved. The CDR3 has 12 amino acids. From germline, CDR1 is ENHRY and CDR2 SYGVKD. Trimming removed 10 bases at V and 8 bases at J, with 15 bases between. CDR3 bases: TGTGCCACAACACCCATGGGCCATGAGCAGTTCTTC. This translates into CATTPMGHEQFF.

The chain combines TRBV27 with TRBJ1-2; no firm D call. Trimming cost V 5 bases and J 5 bases, with 15 bases left between them. CDR3 length: 14 residues. CDR1 and CDR2 from the germline V gene are MNHEY and SMNVEV (reference sequence). The CDR3 loop is CASSGLRPEYGYTF. CDR3 DNA sequence: TGTGCCAGCAGTGGACTGCGCCCCGAGTATGGCTACACCTTC.

The rearrangement links TRBV25-1 to TRBJ1-1, with 8 bases fitting TRBD1. The CDR3 consists of 16 residues. Losses at the gene ends were 6 bases for V and 3 bases for J; bases not matched to a gene: 12. Per germline, CDR1 MGHDK and CDR2 SYGVNS. The CDR3: CASRGQGGAGDTEAFF. The CDR3 DNA reads as TGTGCCAGCAGAGGACAGGGTGGGGCCGGGGACACTGAAGCTTTCTTT.